Included here is one TCR beta chain sequence, with context. Sequencing was performed with immunoSEQ multiplex PCR; in TCRdb, only in-frame clones are kept and a portion is missing. The sample records 250,000 to 350,000 clones, 87% being singletons. This sample is part of a study of blood T cell repertoires in COVID-19. With 2 bases removed from V and 5 bases from J, the gap between germline ends came to 13 bases. Germline CDR1 MNHEY, CDR2 SVGAGI. This CDR3 contains 14 residues. The V gene is TRBV6-5, the J gene TRBJ2-7, with a tentative D call TRBD1 (6 bases). The sequence was collected from a woman aged 50 to 60 who had recovered from COVID-19. The sequencing sample was made of peripheral blood. The CDR3 here is CASSYGGQGNEQYF. In nucleotides, the CDR3 is TGTGCCAGCAGTTACGGTGGTCAGGGGAACGAGCAGTACTTC.